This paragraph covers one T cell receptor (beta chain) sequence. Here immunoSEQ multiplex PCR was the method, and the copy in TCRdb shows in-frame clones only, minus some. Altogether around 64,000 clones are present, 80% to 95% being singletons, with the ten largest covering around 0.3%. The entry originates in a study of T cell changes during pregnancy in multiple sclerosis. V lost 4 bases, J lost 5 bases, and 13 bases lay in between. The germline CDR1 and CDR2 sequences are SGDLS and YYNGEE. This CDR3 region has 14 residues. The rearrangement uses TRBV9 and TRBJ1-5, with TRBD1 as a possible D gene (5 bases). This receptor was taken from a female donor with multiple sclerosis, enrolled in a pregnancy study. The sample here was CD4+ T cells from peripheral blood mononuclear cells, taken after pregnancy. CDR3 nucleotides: TGTGCCAGCAGCCCAGACAGATCCGATCAGCCCCAGCATTTT. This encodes CASSPDRSDQPQHF.